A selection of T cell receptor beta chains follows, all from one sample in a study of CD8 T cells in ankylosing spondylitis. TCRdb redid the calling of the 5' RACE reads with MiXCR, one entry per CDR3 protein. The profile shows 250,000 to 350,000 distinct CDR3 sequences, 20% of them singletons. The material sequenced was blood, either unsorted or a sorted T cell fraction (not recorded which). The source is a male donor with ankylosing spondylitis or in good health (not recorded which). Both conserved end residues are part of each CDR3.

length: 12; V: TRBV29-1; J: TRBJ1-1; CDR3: CSVTRTGTEAFF
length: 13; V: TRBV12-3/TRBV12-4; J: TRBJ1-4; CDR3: CASSLQGPEKLFF
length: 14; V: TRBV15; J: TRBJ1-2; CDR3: CATSRDLAGPNYTF
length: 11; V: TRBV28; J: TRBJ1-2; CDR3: CASSQVKGYTF
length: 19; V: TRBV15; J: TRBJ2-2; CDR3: CATSRPSGTSGDLTGELFF
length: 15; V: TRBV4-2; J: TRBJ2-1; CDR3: CASSQGGRAGNEQFF
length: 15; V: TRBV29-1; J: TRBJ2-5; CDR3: CSVEPDRGRSETQYF
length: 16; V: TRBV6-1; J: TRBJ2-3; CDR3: CASSVGLAVSTDTQYF
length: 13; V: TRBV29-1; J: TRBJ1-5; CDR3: CSVRDREGQPQHF
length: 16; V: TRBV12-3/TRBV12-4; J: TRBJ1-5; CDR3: CASSLRGRIRNQPQHF
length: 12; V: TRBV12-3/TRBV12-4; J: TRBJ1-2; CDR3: CASTAGASGYTF
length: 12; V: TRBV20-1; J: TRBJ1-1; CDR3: CRQGASYTEAFF
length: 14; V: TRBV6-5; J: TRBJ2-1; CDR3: CASSLIGGSDEQFF
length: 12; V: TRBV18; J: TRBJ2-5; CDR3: CASSPQAETQYF
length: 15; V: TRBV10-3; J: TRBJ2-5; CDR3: CAISESGTGWETQYF
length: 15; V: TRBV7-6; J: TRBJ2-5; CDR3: CASSLKPGGLETQYF
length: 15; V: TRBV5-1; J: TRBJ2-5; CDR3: CASSLTGVQGETQYF
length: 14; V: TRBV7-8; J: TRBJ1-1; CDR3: CASSLVGLETEAFF
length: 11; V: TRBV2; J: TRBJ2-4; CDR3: CASSWGNIQYF
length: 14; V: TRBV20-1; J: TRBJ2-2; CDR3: CSAVGSPTRGELFF